A selection of T cell receptor beta chains follows, all from one sample in a study of metastatic and nonmetastatic thyroid tumors. TCRdb re-called the PCR reads via MiXCR. The sample records 9,000 to 9,500 clones, approximately 30% being singletons. Specimen: adjacent normal tissue. The receptors were sampled from a female donor with papillary thyroid cancer or a benign thyroid nodule (not recorded which). Some clones in this sample may be carry-over from other donors' samples. The CDR3 runs from the conserved cysteine through the conserved F or W. D genes are given only for firm matches. The size field is filled for only some rows; it gives once, few, many or a size class.

v_gene: TRBV19
d_gene: .
j_gene: TRBJ1-5
abundance: .
CDR3nt: TGTGCCAGTAGTATAATAAGTGTCCGTTATAGCAATCAGCCCCAGCATTTT
CDR3aa: CASSIISVRYSNQPQHF

v_gene: TRBV11-3
d_gene: .
j_gene: TRBJ1-1
abundance: medium-sized
CDR3nt: TGTGCCAGCAGCTTAGAGGTGGACACTGAAGCTTTCTTT
CDR3aa: CASSLEVDTEAFF

v_gene: TRBV7-2
d_gene: .
j_gene: TRBJ2-7
abundance: medium-sized
CDR3nt: TGTGCCAGCAGCTTTGGGACTCCCGCCCCCCGCGAGCAGTACTTC
CDR3aa: CASSFGTPAPREQYF

v_gene: TRBV11-3
d_gene: .
j_gene: TRBJ2-2
abundance: .
CDR3nt: TGTGCCAGCAGCTTACAGACTAACACCGGGGAGCTGTTTTTT
CDR3aa: CASSLQTNTGELFF

v_gene: TRBV3-1
d_gene: .
j_gene: TRBJ2-2
abundance: many
CDR3nt: TGTGCCAGCACCCAGGGAGCTTCCGGGGAGCTGTTTTTT
CDR3aa: CASTQGASGELFF

v_gene: TRBV12-3/TRBV12-4
d_gene: .
j_gene: TRBJ1-1
abundance: .
CDR3nt: TGTGCCAGCAGTTTTCAGAGAAACACTGAAGCTTTCTTT
CDR3aa: CASSFQRNTEAFF

v_gene: TRBV27
d_gene: .
j_gene: TRBJ2-3
abundance: few
CDR3nt: TGTGCCAGCAGCCCATTGGGGAGCGCAGATACGCAGTATTTT
CDR3aa: CASSPLGSADTQYF

v_gene: TRBV4-1
d_gene: .
j_gene: TRBJ2-2
abundance: .
CDR3nt: TGCGCCAGCAGCCAAGAGGGGCAGGGTCTCACCGGGGAGCTGTTTTTT
CDR3aa: CASSQEGQGLTGELFF

v_gene: TRBV6-1
d_gene: .
j_gene: TRBJ2-2
abundance: .
CDR3nt: TGTGCCAGCAAGGCGTACCGGAGCACCGGGGAGCTGTGTTTT
CDR3aa: CASKAYRSTGELCF

v_gene: TRBV11-2
d_gene: .
j_gene: TRBJ2-1
abundance: .
CDR3nt: TGTGCCAGCAGCTCAGGGGAGTTGGGTGAGCAGTTCTTC
CDR3aa: CASSSGELGEQFF

v_gene: TRBV3-1
d_gene: .
j_gene: TRBJ2-3
abundance: medium-sized
CDR3nt: TGTGCCAGCAGCCAAATCCTCCTAGATACGCAGTATTTT
CDR3aa: CASSQILLDTQYF

v_gene: TRBV19
d_gene: TRBD1
j_gene: TRBJ1-2
abundance: large
CDR3nt: TGTGCCAGCCGGGACAGGCCATATGGCTACACCTTC
CDR3aa: CASRDRPYGYTF

v_gene: TRBV20-1
d_gene: .
j_gene: TRBJ2-7
abundance: few
CDR3nt: TGCAGTGCTCGCGGGGAAAAATACGAGCAGTACTTC
CDR3aa: CSARGEKYEQYF

v_gene: TRBV12-5
d_gene: TRBD1
j_gene: TRBJ2-7
abundance: .
CDR3nt: TGTGCTAGTGGGACCGGACAGGGGCTCTACGAGCAGTACTTC
CDR3aa: CASGTGQGLYEQYF

v_gene: TRBV5-6
d_gene: TRBD2
j_gene: TRBJ2-2
abundance: many
CDR3nt: TGTGCCAGCAGCTTGTTCGCTAGCGGGAGAAGAACCGGGGAGCTGTTTTTT
CDR3aa: CASSLFASGRRTGELFF

v_gene: TRBV6-2/TRBV6-3
d_gene: TRBD1
j_gene: TRBJ1-2
abundance: few
CDR3nt: TGTGCCAGCACGGACAGGAGGGACTATGGCTACACCTTC
CDR3aa: CASTDRRDYGYTF

v_gene: TRBV28
d_gene: .
j_gene: TRBJ1-6
abundance: few
CDR3nt: TGTGCCAACAGTCTGCCCTATAATTCACCCCTCCACTTT
CDR3aa: CANSLPYNSPLHF

v_gene: TRBV7-9
d_gene: .
j_gene: TRBJ2-7
abundance: few
CDR3nt: TGTGCCAGCAGCGACCATTTCTACGAGCAGTACTTC
CDR3aa: CASSDHFYEQYF

v_gene: TRBV7-3
d_gene: .
j_gene: TRBJ2-2
abundance: .
CDR3nt: TGTGCCAGCACCCCCCGGGCAGGGGGGGGCATGGGCACCGGGGAGCTGTTTTTT
CDR3aa: CASTPRAGGGMGTGELFF

v_gene: TRBV20-1
d_gene: TRBD2
j_gene: TRBJ2-3
abundance: .
CDR3nt: TGCAGTGCTAGAATCGGAGTAGCGGGAGGTGAAGATACGCAGTATTTT
CDR3aa: CSARIGVAGGEDTQYF

v_gene: TRBV28
d_gene: TRBD1
j_gene: TRBJ2-7
abundance: .
CDR3nt: TGTGCCAGCAGTACCCAAGCCGGGACAGGGGTCGACGAGCAGTACTTC
CDR3aa: CASSTQAGTGVDEQYF

v_gene: TRBV10-3
d_gene: .
j_gene: TRBJ2-7
abundance: large
CDR3nt: TGTGCCATCAGCCCATCCGGGACCGCCTACGAGCAGTACTTC
CDR3aa: CAISPSGTAYEQYF

v_gene: TRBV6-1
d_gene: .
j_gene: TRBJ1-1
abundance: .
CDR3nt: TGTGCCAGCACAAACTTCTGGGGGACATACCTGAACACTGAAGCTTTCTTT
CDR3aa: CASTNFWGTYLNTEAFF

v_gene: TRBV7-9
d_gene: TRBD2
j_gene: TRBJ2-7
abundance: medium-sized
CDR3nt: TGTGCCAGCAGTAGCTCCAGCGGGACTTTCCAGTACTTC
CDR3aa: CASSSSSGTFQYF

v_gene: TRBV27
d_gene: .
j_gene: TRBJ2-1
abundance: many
CDR3nt: TGTGCCAGCAGTCTTGGGGGGTTTGGTGAGCAGTTCTTC
CDR3aa: CASSLGGFGEQFF

v_gene: TRBV27
d_gene: .
j_gene: TRBJ2-7
abundance: few
CDR3nt: TGTGCCAGCAGTTACACCTTCGACAGGAAAGAAGCCTACGAGCAGTACTTC
CDR3aa: CASSYTFDRKEAYEQYF

v_gene: TRBV2
d_gene: .
j_gene: TRBJ1-4
abundance: .
CDR3nt: TGTGCCAGCCGGGGGCGAAGAGAAAAACTGTTTTTT
CDR3aa: CASRGRREKLFF

v_gene: TRBV11-1
d_gene: TRBD1
j_gene: TRBJ1-5
abundance: .
CDR3nt: TGTGCCAGCAGCTCAGGGGGGACAGGGAGCAATCAGCCCCAGCATTTT
CDR3aa: CASSSGGTGSNQPQHF